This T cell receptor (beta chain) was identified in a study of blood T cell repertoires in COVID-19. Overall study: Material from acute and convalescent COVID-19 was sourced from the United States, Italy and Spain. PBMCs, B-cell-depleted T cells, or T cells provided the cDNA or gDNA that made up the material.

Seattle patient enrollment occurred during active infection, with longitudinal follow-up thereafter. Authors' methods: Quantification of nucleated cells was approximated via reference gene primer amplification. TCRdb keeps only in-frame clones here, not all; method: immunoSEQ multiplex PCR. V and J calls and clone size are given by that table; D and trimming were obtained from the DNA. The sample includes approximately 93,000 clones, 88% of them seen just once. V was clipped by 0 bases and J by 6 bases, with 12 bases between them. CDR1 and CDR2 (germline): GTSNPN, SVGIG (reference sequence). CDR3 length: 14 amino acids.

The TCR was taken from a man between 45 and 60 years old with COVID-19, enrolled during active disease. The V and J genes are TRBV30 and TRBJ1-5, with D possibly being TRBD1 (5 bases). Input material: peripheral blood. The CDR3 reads CAWSVSGGSQPQHF. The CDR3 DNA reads TGTGCCTGGAGTGTATCCGGGGGGAGTCAGCCCCAGCATTTT. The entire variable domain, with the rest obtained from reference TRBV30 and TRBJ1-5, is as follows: SQTIHQWPATLVQPVGSPLSLECTVEGTSNPNLYWYRQAAGRGLQLLFYSVGIGQISSEVPQNLSASRPQDRQFILSSKKLLLSDSGFYLCAWSVSGGSQPQHFGDGTRLSIL.